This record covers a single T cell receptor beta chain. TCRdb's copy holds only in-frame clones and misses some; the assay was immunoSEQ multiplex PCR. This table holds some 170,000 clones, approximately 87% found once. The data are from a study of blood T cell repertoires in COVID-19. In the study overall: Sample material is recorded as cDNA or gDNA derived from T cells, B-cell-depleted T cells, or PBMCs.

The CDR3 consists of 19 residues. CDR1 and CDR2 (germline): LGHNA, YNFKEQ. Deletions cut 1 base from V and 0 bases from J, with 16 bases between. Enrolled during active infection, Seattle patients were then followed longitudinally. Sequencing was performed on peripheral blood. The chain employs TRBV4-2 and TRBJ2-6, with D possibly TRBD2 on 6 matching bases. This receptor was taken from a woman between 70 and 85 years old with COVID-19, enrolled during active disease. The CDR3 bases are TGTGCCAGCAGCCAAGTTCGGGGGAAAGGGAGCTCTGGGGCCAACGTCCTGACTTTC. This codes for CASSQVRGKGSSGANVLTF.